The 5 T cell receptor beta chains presented below share a single source sample, sequenced in a study of T cell clones after liver transplantation. Sequencing used immunoSEQ multiplex PCR; TCRdb keeps in-frame clones, though not all of them. The table shows 50,000 or so clones, with roughly nine tenths occurring only once. The specimen comprised CD8+ T cells from blood, sampled 12 months after liver transplant. The receptors derive from a human patient who received a liver transplant. The graft donor may be the source of some T cells.

The genes are TRBV19 and TRBJ2-1, with 9 bases aligning to TRBD1. V shed 8 bases, J shed 1 base, and the junction held 6 bases outside the gene matches. Germline V lookup: CDR1 LNHDA, CDR2 SQIVND (reference sequence). The CDR3 length is 15 residues. The CDR3 nucleotides read TGTGCCAGTGGACAGGGGTTATTATCCTACAATGAGCAGTTCTTC. Protein sequence: CASGQGLLSYNEQFF.

The V and J genes are TRBV11-2 and TRBJ2-3, with D perhaps given as TRBD1 or TRBD2 (5 bases each). This CDR3 region has 17 residues. The ends were cut back, 5 bases at V and 0 bases at J, with 18 bases in the middle. The germline gives CDR1 SGHAT, CDR2 FQNNGV. The CDR3 reads CASSVLWDPFSTDTQYF. The DNA of the CDR3 is TGTGCCAGCAGCGTCCTGTGGGACCCATTTAGCACAGATACGCAGTATTTT.

This chain's CDR3 is CASSLDREGPYGYTF. The CDR3 nucleotides read TGTGCCAGCAGCCTTGACAGGGAAGGGCCTTATGGCTACACCTTC. The J gene is TRBJ1-2, the V gene TRBV7-8; TRBD1 agrees at 7 bases. CDR3 length equals 15 residues. V was clipped by 5 bases and J by 5 bases; unmatched bases: 11. From germline, CDR1 is SGHVS and CDR2 FQNEAQ.

The J gene is TRBJ1-1, the V gene TRBV6-6; a weak D match, TRBD1 (6 bases). Trimming removed 1 base from V and 4 bases from J, with 7 bases in between. CDR3 length equals 13 residues. The germline V gene encodes CDR1 MNHNY and CDR2 SVGAGI (reference sequence). The CDR3 loop is CASSYWGPTEAFF. The CDR3 DNA sequence: TGTGCCAGCAGTTACTGGGGGCCCACTGAAGCTTTCTTT.

The chain uses TRBV2 and TRBJ1-2; D is perhaps TRBD1 (5 bases). The ends were cut back, 5 bases at V and 4 bases at J, with 23 bases in the middle. Germline V gene sequence: CDR1 SNHLY, CDR2 FYNNEI. The CDR3 contains 17 residues. CDR3 residues: CASSPEPTGSRIYGYTF. The CDR3 DNA reads TGTGCCAGCAGTCCCGAACCAACAGGTTCTAGAATCTATGGCTACACCTTC.